The T cell receptor (beta chain) under discussion was sequenced for a study of blood T cell repertoires in COVID-19. Study details: From T cells, B-cell-depleted T cells, or PBMCs came the material, which was cDNA or gDNA.

Here immunoSEQ multiplex PCR was the method, and the copy in TCRdb shows in-frame clones only, minus some. The table has about 160,000 clones, more than 70% seen once. The age range of participants was about 18 to 95 years, with residence in about 25 US areas. Cohort allocation depended upon clinical history that participants reported. In this sample, this clone turned up once. The CDR3 loop spans 13 amino acids. Trimming removed 4 bases at V and 1 base at J, with 8 bases between. Germline CDR1 and CDR2: SGHRS and YFSETQ. The sequence was collected from a man aged 40-49 years who had recovered from COVID-19. The sequencing sample was made of PBMCs or T cells enriched from blood (not recorded which). The chain couples TRBV5-1 to TRBJ1-1; D may be TRBD1 (5 bases). The CDR3 DNA is TGCGCCAGCAGCCAGGGAACGAACACTGAAGCTTTCTTT. It translates to CASSQGTNTEAFF.